The 23 T cell receptor beta chains listed next were all sequenced from one sample in a study of blood T cells in healthy people across ages. For the second PCR, which ran for about 6 to 11 cycles, a sample-barcoded 5' primer and a J-beta primer mix were used. TCRdb passed the 5' RACE reads through MiXCR, listing each CDR3 protein once. The data contain 270,000 or so distinct CDR3 sequences, roughly a quarter of them singletons. Sequenced input: blood. Receptors originate from a woman in her seventies in good health.

This clonotype was observed many times. This chain links TRBV29-1 with TRBJ2-3, with TRBD2 matching 8 bases. Germline V gene sequence: CDR1 SQVTM, CDR2 ANQGSEA. This CDR3 has 12 residues. V lost 4 bases, J lost 5 bases, and 2 bases stayed unmatched. In DNA, the CDR3 is TGCAGCGTTGGGCTAGCGGGAGATACGCAGTATTTT. This gives the protein CSVGLAGDTQYF.

V gene TRBV27 combines with J gene TRBJ2-7; weak D call: TRBD1 (6 bases). The CDR3 is made up of 16 amino acids. Germline CDR1 is MNHEY and CDR2 is SMNVEV (reference sequence). Trimming removed 4 bases from V and 0 bases from J, with 16 bases in between. The CDR3 nucleotides are TGTGCCAGCAGTTCCAAACGACAGGACCCCTCCTACGAGCAGTACTTC. Protein product: CASSSKRQDPSYEQYF.

The chain recombines TRBV7-9 with TRBJ1-2; 8 bases agree with TRBD1. CDR1 and CDR2 (germline): SEHNR, FQNEAQ (reference sequence). CDR3 size: 16 residues. Losses at the gene ends were 1 base for V and 7 bases for J; bases not matched to a gene: 11. CDR3 loop: CASSLGFSGQGLGYTF. The CDR3 DNA reads TGTGCCAGCAGCTTAGGGTTTTCTGGACAGGGACTTGGCTACACCTTC.

With regard to this clonotype: With a much larger clone just one base away, this may be a read error. V is TRBV20-1 and J is TRBJ2-1; 7 bases map to TRBD2. The tail of the sequence fits TRBJ2-7 better, so the J call may be wrong. The CDR3 loop spans 14 amino acids. Germline loops: CDR1 DFQATT, CDR2 SNEGSKA (reference sequence). The CDR3 reads CSAALAGDIGEQYF. CDR3 nucleotides: TGCAGTGCGGCCCTGGCGGGAGATATTGGCGAGCAGTACTTC.

CDR3 residues: CSVFPSGTYEQYF. Here the CDR3 DNA reads TGCAGCGTTTTCCCTAGCGGGACCTACGAGCAGTACTTC. The chain uses TRBV29-1 and TRBJ2-5; 9 bases line up with TRBD2. The assigned J gene may be wrong: the sequence end matches TRBJ2-7 better. Germline CDR1 reads SQVTM; CDR2 reads ANQGSEA. CDR3 length: 13 residues.

This chain uses TRBV6-5 with TRBJ2-3; 7 bases are shared with TRBD2. The CDR3 covers 19 residues. The germline CDR1 and CDR2 sequences are MNHEY and SVGAGI. Trimming took 4 bases from V and 6 from J; bases not matched to a gene: 22. The CDR3 DNA sequence: TGTGCCAGCAGTTCCACGGGGGTAGATAGGACTAGAGGATCCGATACGCAGTATTTT. This translates into CASSSTGVDRTRGSDTQYF.

A few counts support this clonotype. V is TRBV2 and J is TRBJ2-2; tentatively, D is TRBD2 (6 bases). V lost 8 bases to trimming and J lost 0 bases, with 7 bases between them. Germline CDR1 SNHLY, CDR2 FYNNEI. The CDR3 runs to 13 residues. CDR3: CASGGANTGELFF. The CDR3 DNA reads as TGTGCCAGCGGAGGGGCGAACACCGGGGAGCTGTTTTTT.

This clonotype has more than one count but fewer than ten. J is TRBJ1-1 and V is TRBV28; 9 bases are shared with TRBD1. From germline, CDR1 is MDHEN and CDR2 SYDVKM. V was pared by 3 bases and J by 5 bases, with 4 bases of the junction left unmatched. This CDR3 comprises 14 residues. The CDR3 reads CASSFTGGKTEAFF. In nucleotides, the CDR3 is TGTGCCAGCAGTTTTACAGGGGGCAAGACTGAAGCTTTCTTT.

The chain links TRBV6-1 to TRBJ2-1, with 8 bases fitting TRBD2. This CDR3 region has 15 residues. Unmatched junction bases numbered 10, after V lost 1 base and J lost 11 bases. The germline V gene encodes CDR1 MNHNS and CDR2 SASEGT. CDR3 residues: CASSEVTSGYPKQFF. CDR3 in DNA: TGTGCCAGCAGTGAAGTTACTAGCGGTTATCCCAAGCAGTTCTTC.

This clonotype was recorded many times. The chain carries TRBV5-1 and TRBJ2-5, with D perhaps TRBD1 or TRBD2 (5 bases each). V was pared by 5 bases and J by 2 bases, with 10 bases between. The germline CDR1 and CDR2 sequences are SGHRS and YFSETQ. CDR3 length: 13 amino acids. DNA of the CDR3: TGCGCCAGCAGAATGGGACGGCAAGAGACCCAGTACTTC. Translation: CASRMGRQETQYF.

The V and J genes are TRBV7-2 and TRBJ1-2, with D possibly TRBD1 on 5 matching bases. The CDR3 sequence is 13 residues long. Trimming took off 7 bases at V and 8 bases at J, with 17 bases between the two ends. CDR1 is SGHTA and CDR2 is FQGNSA in the germline V gene. The chain's CDR3 is CASTSRRGEGYTF. CDR3 nucleotides: TGTGCCAGCACCTCCCGACGGGGGGAGGGCTACACCTTC.

The CDR3 DNA follows: TGTGCCAGCAGCCCCCAGGGACTAATTTACAATGAGCAGTTCTTC. As protein: CASSPQGLIYNEQFF. This rearrangement joins TRBV7-2 to TRBJ2-1, with TRBD2 matching over 7 bases. The CDR3 runs to 15 residues. V dropped 5 bases and J dropped 4; count of bases not matched to a gene: 8. Germline V gene sequence: CDR1 SGHTA, CDR2 FQGNSA.

The chain is built from TRBV27 and TRBJ2-4; tentatively, D is TRBD1 (6 bases). This CDR3 has 15 residues. Germline values: CDR1 MNHEY, CDR2 SMNVEV (reference sequence). With 6 bases removed from V and 3 bases from J, the gap between germline ends came to 15 bases. CDR3 DNA: TGTGCCAGCAGCTACGGCAGGGGCGGCAAAAACATTCAGTACTTC. Amino acids: CASSYGRGGKNIQYF.

The CDR3 sequence: CASSGAVLSLAGAAYNEQFF. The DNA of the CDR3 is TGTGCCAGCAGCGGGGCAGTTTTATCCCTAGCGGGCGCAGCCTACAATGAGCAGTTCTTC. This rearrangement joins TRBV9 to TRBJ2-1; 8 bases line up with TRBD2. Germline CDR1 reads SGDLS; CDR2 reads YYNGEE. The CDR3 length is 20 residues. With V trimmed by 3 bases and J by 2 bases, 19 bases remained unmatched.

The chain uses TRBV7-2 and TRBJ1-1, with a weak D call TRBD1 (5 bases). The CDR3 is made up of 14 amino acids. Germline CDR1 reads SGHTA; CDR2 reads FQGNSA. Trimming left V 5 bases short and J 4 bases short, with 14 bases between. CDR3 sequence: CASSHSGTGTEAFF. CDR3 sequence (DNA): TGTGCCAGCAGCCATTCGGGGACGGGCACTGAAGCTTTCTTT.

The rearrangement links TRBV9 to TRBJ2-7; possibly TRBD1 for D (6 bases). This CDR3 has 14 residues. Germline assignment: CDR1 SGDLS and CDR2 YYNGEE. V was cut by 2 bases and J by 2 bases, with 11 bases left in between. Here the CDR3 DNA reads TGTGCCAGCAGCGTGGCACAGGGTGCCTACGAGCAGTACTTC. Its protein is CASSVAQGAYEQYF.

The sample holds a few counts of this clonotype. The chain combines TRBV6-2 or TRBV6-3 with TRBJ2-2, with TRBD2 matching over 11 bases. J gave up 4 bases and V 11 bases, and 12 bases lay outside the gene matches. Germline V gene lookup returns CDR1 MNHEY and CDR2 SVGEGT. CDR3 length: 16 amino acids. The CDR3 loop reads CAASTLAGVPTGELFF. The CDR3 DNA reads TGTGCCGCCAGCACACTAGCGGGAGTCCCCACCGGGGAGCTGTTTTTT.

The chain carries TRBV28 and TRBJ2-1, with TRBD2 matching over 9 bases. The V gene end was trimmed by 6 bases and the J gene end by 4 bases; junction bases not matched to a gene: 4. The CDR3 spans 14 residues. Germline V gene lookup returns CDR1 MDHEN and CDR2 SYDVKM. In DNA, the CDR3 is TGTGCCAGCAGAGAGCGGGGGGAATACAATGAGCAGTTCTTC. This codes for CASRERGEYNEQFF. The full variable domain, rest sourced from reference TRBV28 and TRBJ2-1, is DVKVTQSSRYLVKRTGEKVFLECVQDMDHENMFWYRQDPGLGLRLIYFSYDVKMKEKGDIPEGYSVSREKKERFSLILESASTNQTSMYLCASRERGEYNEQFFGPGTRLTVL.

This chain joins TRBV7-2 and TRBJ2-1, with 10 bases aligning to TRBD2. Germline V gene data show CDR1 as SGHTA and CDR2 as FQGNSA. CDR3 length equals 15 residues. The J segment lost 4 bases and the V segment lost 5 bases, leaving 5 bases of the junction unmatched. Here the CDR3 reads CASSGGLAEYNEQFF. The CDR3 bases are TGTGCCAGCAGCGGAGGACTAGCGGAGTACAATGAGCAGTTCTTC.

This clonotype was seen a handful of times. The chain has TRBV24-1 and TRBJ2-1; 10 bases fit TRBD2. The CDR3 runs to 18 residues. Losses at the gene ends were 1 base for V and 4 bases for J; bases not matched to a gene: 9. CDR1 is KGHDR and CDR2 is SFDVKD in the germline V gene. The CDR3 spells CATSDFPQAGGPYNEQFF. Written as DNA, the CDR3 is TGTGCCACCAGTGATTTCCCCCAAGCGGGAGGGCCTTACAATGAGCAGTTCTTC.

The gene calls are TRBV20-1 and TRBJ2-3, with TRBD2 matching 8 bases. The junction had 11 bases not matched to a gene; V was cut back by 6 bases and J by 0 bases. Germline lookup yields CDR1 DFQATT and CDR2 SNEGSKA (reference sequence). CDR3 size: 16 residues. CDR3 sequence reads: CSANLAGRGSTDTQYF. In DNA form, the CDR3 reads TGCAGTGCCAATTTAGCGGGAAGGGGAAGCACAGATACGCAGTATTTT.

The J gene is TRBJ2-1, the V gene TRBV4-1; D possibly corresponds to TRBD1 (5 bases). Germline V gene data show CDR1 as MGHRA and CDR2 as YSYEKL. Trimming left V 0 bases short and J 9 bases short, with 18 bases between. The CDR3 extends over 16 amino acids. The CDR3 here is CASSQENQGLTGEQFF. CDR3 sequence (DNA): TGCGCCAGCAGCCAAGAGAATCAGGGCCTTACGGGTGAGCAGTTCTTC.

This clonotype came up a few times. The V call is TRBV9, the J call TRBJ1-2, with 7 bases lining up with TRBD1. J was trimmed by 4 bases and V by 3 bases; bases with no gene match: 12. Looked up from germline, CDR1 is SGDLS and CDR2 is YYNGEE. This CDR3 has 16 amino acids. The CDR3 protein is CASSAAGTAKSYGYTF. The CDR3 bases are TGTGCCAGCAGCGCGGCCGGGACAGCGAAGTCCTATGGCTACACCTTC.